The next 25 T cell receptor beta chains were all read from a single sample in a study of T cells in Graves' hyperthyroidism and ophthalmopathy. RNA transcripts were the template for amplifying TCR beta CDR3 regions. Using the HTBI primer set, a first-round RT-PCR was run on the TCR CDR3. TCRdb re-called the multiplex PCR reads through MiXCR, storing one row per CDR3 protein. The table lists 500,000 to 750,000 distinct CDR3 sequences, around 16% of them singletons, with around 7.3% in the top ten. Sequenced sample: blood. These receptors were obtained from a woman in her twenties or thirties with Graves' hyperthyroidism.

This clonotype was counted at least ten times. The chain has TRBV6-5 and TRBJ2-7; 11 nucleotides align to TRBD2. V dropped 0 bases and J dropped 5; count of bases not matched to a gene: 6. The CDR3 extends over 16 amino acids. The V gene's germline CDR1 is MNHEY and CDR2 SVGAGI. CDR3 loop: CASSYSRLAGGDEQYF. CDR3 coding DNA: TGTGCCAGCAGTTACTCGCGTCTAGCGGGAGGTGACGAGCAGTACTTC.

This clonotype was recorded many times. This chain links TRBV30 with TRBJ1-5; D unresolved. Trimming shortened V by 5 bases and J by 6 bases, and 14 bases separated the two germline ends. The CDR3 runs 13 residues. Per the germline V gene, CDR1 is GTSNPN and CDR2 is SVGIG (reference sequence). As DNA, the CDR3 is TGTGCCTGGTCCAGTCGAATGGGTCAGCCCCAGCATTTT. Translation: CAWSSRMGQPQHF.

V usage is TRBV20-1 and J usage is TRBJ2-4; the D gene could be TRBD1 or TRBD2 (6 bases each). This CDR3 has 15 amino acids. V gave up 1 base and J gave up 0 bases, with 10 bases separating them. The V gene's germline CDR1 is DFQATT and CDR2 SNEGSKA (reference sequence). This CDR3 reads CSARGGAIAKNIQYF. For the CDR3, the DNA is TGCAGTGCTAGAGGGGGGGCTATAGCCAAAAACATTCAGTACTTC.

The V gene is TRBV7-9, the J gene TRBJ2-2; D assignment may be TRBD1 or TRBD2 (5 bases each). The germline V gene has CDR1 SEHNR and CDR2 FQNEAQ (reference sequence). Trimming removed 6 bases from V and 2 bases from J, with 10 bases in between. The length of the CDR3 is 14 residues. The CDR3, as DNA: TGTGCCAGCAGACCGTGGGACAACACCGGGGAGCTGTTTTTT. It translates to CASRPWDNTGELFF.

The chain combines TRBV9 with TRBJ2-1; D not resolved. Trimming cost V 0 bases and J 8 bases, with 18 bases left between them. Per germline, CDR1 SGDLS and CDR2 YYNGEE. CDR3 size: 16 residues. The CDR3 DNA is TGTGCCAGCAGCGTAGCTTACGATCGTCCAGGTTATGAGCAGTTCTTC. Its protein is CASSVAYDRPGYEQFF.

The table lists this clonotype with many counts. This CDR3 reads CASLGSTNEKLFF. Here the CDR3 DNA reads TGTGCCAGCCTGGGCTCTACTAATGAAAAACTGTTTTTT. The rearrangement uses TRBV6-1 and TRBJ1-4; D remains ambiguous. V was shortened by 8 bases and J by 2 bases, with 9 bases between the two germline ends. The CDR3 sequence is 13 residues long. CDR1 is MNHNS and CDR2 is SASEGT in the germline V gene.

This rearrangement joins TRBV29-1 to TRBJ2-1; no definite D call. V was shortened by 3 bases and J by 4 bases, with 10 bases between the two germline ends. The V gene's germline CDR1 is SQVTM and CDR2 ANQGSEA. The CDR3 has 13 amino acids. The CDR3 region is CSVELGVYNEQFF. The CDR3 bases are TGCAGCGTTGAGTTGGGCGTTTACAATGAGCAGTTCTTC.

In the case of this clonotype: This may be a read error: a much more frequent sequence differs by one nucleotide. The DNA of the CDR3 is TGTGCCAGCCTGGGGGTTGAGCAGTACTTC. Translated: CASLGVEQYF. This rearrangement joins TRBV2 to TRBJ2-7; possibly TRBD1 or TRBD2 for D (5 bases each). CDR1 and CDR2 from the germline V gene are SNHLY and FYNNEI. Trimming took 8 bases from V and 7 from J, leaving 9 bases between them. This CDR3 contains 10 residues.

This clonotype was seen at least ten times. J is TRBJ2-4 and V is TRBV28; D remains ambiguous. V dropped 5 bases and J dropped 11 bases, with 13 bases sitting between them. CDR3 length: 12 residues. Germline V gene data show CDR1 as MDHEN and CDR2 as SYDVKM. Here the CDR3 reads CASSEPVKVQYF. The CDR3 DNA reads TGTGCCAGCAGTGAACCGGTGAAGGTTCAGTACTTC.

This clonotype has a count of ten or more. This rearrangement joins TRBV18 to TRBJ1-1; maybe TRBD1 (5 bases). Germline V gene sequence: CDR1 KGHSH, CDR2 LQKENI. The CDR3 is 15 amino acids. Between the trimmed V and J ends, which lost 2 bases and 0 bases, there was a span of 10 bases. The CDR3 DNA reads as TGTGCCAGCTCACCATACAGACAGATGAACACTGAAGCTTTCTTT. Residues: CASSPYRQMNTEAFF.

This clonotype was seen at least ten times. The chain couples TRBV7-9 to TRBJ2-1, with 14 bases lining up with TRBD2. Germline V gene lookup returns CDR1 SEHNR and CDR2 FQNEAQ (reference sequence). V was pared by 4 bases and J by 4 bases, with 3 bases of the junction left unmatched. The length of the CDR3 is 16 residues. The CDR3 DNA reads TGTGCCAGCAGCTCCGGGACTAGCGGGAGTTACAATGAGCAGTTCTTC. This encodes CASSSGTSGSYNEQFF.

In regard to this clonotype: A read error is possible here, since a much larger clone lies one base away. The chain recombines TRBV20-1 with TRBJ2-7; D remains unclear. From germline, CDR1 is DFQATT and CDR2 SNEGSKA (reference sequence). The length of the CDR3 is 13 residues. This CDR3 reads CSATESDPYGQYF. In DNA, the CDR3 is TGCAGTGCTACGGAGTCTGATCCCTACGGGCAGTACTTC.

This clonotype has ten or more counts. This rearrangement joins TRBV9 to TRBJ2-1; D call uncertain. Germline CDR1 reads SGDLS; CDR2 reads YYNGEE. The CDR3 is made up of 14 amino acids. The V gene lost 7 bases and the J gene lost 4 bases, with 15 bases spanning the gap. CDR3 in DNA: TGTGCCAGCTCCCCCCACGGAGCATACAATGAGCAGTTCTTC. Translation gives CASSPHGAYNEQFF.

This clonotype was seen more than once but under ten times. Here the CDR3 reads CASSPRTSGMSYEQYF. CDR3 nucleotide sequence: TGCGCCAGCAGCCCACGGACTAGCGGGATGTCTTACGAGCAGTACTTC. The rearrangement links TRBV5-1 to TRBJ2-7; the match to TRBD2 covers 12 bases. CDR1 and CDR2 (germline): SGHRS, YFSETQ. The V and J ends lost 4 bases and 4 bases, in that order; junction bases with no gene match: 9. The CDR3 runs to 16 residues.

The sample holds many counts of this clonotype. This chain joins TRBV27 and TRBJ2-7; D remains ambiguous. Deletions cut 4 bases from V and 6 bases from J, with 13 bases between. Per germline, CDR1 MNHEY and CDR2 SMNVEV (reference sequence). The CDR3 spans 13 residues. DNA of the CDR3: TGTGCCAGCAGTTCGAAGGGCGGACGCGAGCAGTACTTC. Its translation: CASSSKGGREQYF.

The chain employs TRBV28 and TRBJ2-7; TRBD2 agrees at 7 bases. CDR3 length equals 13 residues. The V gene end was trimmed by 1 base and the J gene end by 6 bases; junction bases not matched to a gene: 3. Germline lookup yields CDR1 MDHEN and CDR2 SYDVKM. CDR3 region: CASSLYRGSEQYF. The CDR3 DNA reads TGTGCCAGCAGTTTATACCGCGGGAGCGAGCAGTACTTC.

This clonotype has more than one count but fewer than ten. This chain connects TRBV7-3 to TRBJ2-7, with 10 nucleotides matching TRBD2. The length of the CDR3 is 17 residues. V trimming: 4 bases; J trimming: 4 bases; junction bases outside the gene matches: 13. Germline assignment: CDR1 SGHTA and CDR2 FQGTGA. The CDR3 nucleotides read TGTGCCAGCAGCTCCGGTCGGGGGGAGCGGGAGGGGTACGAGCAGTACTTC. Protein sequence: CASSSGRGEREGYEQYF.

This clonotype showed up many times. The chain combines TRBV11-2 with TRBJ1-2; TRBD1 matches 8 bases. The germline gives CDR1 SGHAT, CDR2 FQNNGV. V shed 6 bases and J 8 bases; nucleotides not matched to a gene: 5. The CDR3 extends over 12 amino acids. The CDR3 DNA follows: TGTGCCAGCAGGAGACAGGGGCGGGGCTACACCTTC. Residues: CASRRQGRGYTF.

Notes on this clonotype: The junction shows a germline mismatch at one end, possibly a read error. This chain uses TRBV20-1 with TRBJ2-1, with D hard to call. CDR3 length: 15 residues. CDR1 is DFQATT and CDR2 is SNEGSKA in the germline V gene (reference sequence). The chain's CDR3 is CSARVAAQGSNKQFF. DNA for the CDR3: TGCAGTGCTAGAGTTGCGGCGCAAGGGTCCAATAAGCAGTTCTTC.

This clonotype came up many times. The J gene is TRBJ1-2, the V gene TRBV5-1; D gene ambiguous. The CDR3 extends over 14 amino acids. V shed 1 base and J shed 4 bases, with 11 bases lying between them. The germline V gene encodes CDR1 SGHRS and CDR2 YFSETQ. The CDR3 sequence is CASSLSWDGYGYTF. CDR3 in DNA: TGCGCCAGCAGCTTGTCGTGGGATGGCTATGGCTACACCTTC.

This clonotype was seen ten or more times. This chain links TRBV11-2 with TRBJ2-1; weak D call: TRBD2 (6 bases). Germline V gene lookup returns CDR1 SGHAT and CDR2 FQNNGV. The V gene lost 1 base and the J gene lost 0 bases, with 13 bases spanning the gap. The CDR3 sequence is 17 residues long. For the CDR3, the DNA is TGTGCCAGCAGCTTAGTCCGGGGGTCTAGCTCCTACAATGAGCAGTTCTTC. Encoded protein: CASSLVRGSSSYNEQFF.

This clonotype was observed many times. The rearrangement uses TRBV12-3 or TRBV12-4 and TRBJ2-1, with unresolved D. V lost 3 bases and J 3 bases, leaving 3 bases between the germline ends. The CDR3 runs 12 residues. DNA for the CDR3: TGTGCCAGCAGTTTCATCTACAATGAGCAGTTCTTC. This sequence encodes CASSFIYNEQFF.

This clonotype was seen at least ten times. DNA of the CDR3: TGTGCCAGCAGCGTAGGCGTGGGGGGAGGGACTGAAGCTTTCTTT. Encoded protein: CASSVGVGGGTEAFF. The chain employs TRBV9 and TRBJ1-1, with D tentatively TRBD1 (5 bases). Trimming shortened V by 0 bases and J by 5 bases, and 14 bases separated the two germline ends. The CDR3 totals 15 residues. From germline, CDR1 is SGDLS and CDR2 YYNGEE.

There are many counts of this clonotype. J is TRBJ1-1 and V is TRBV6-2 or TRBV6-3; weak D call: TRBD1 (5 bases). The CDR3 contains 17 residues. Germline lookup yields CDR1 MNHEY and CDR2 SVGEGT. V was cut by 3 bases and J by 1 base, with 18 bases left in between. The DNA for the CDR3 is TGTGCCAGCAGTTATCAAGTCGGGGGACCAACGAACACTGAAGCTTTCTTT. Translated: CASSYQVGGPTNTEAFF.

This chain connects TRBV7-3 to TRBJ2-1, with TRBD2 identical over 7 bases. Germline CDR1 SGHTA, CDR2 FQGTGA. The length of the CDR3 is 14 residues. The ends lost 5 bases at V and 6 bases at J; junction bases unmatched: 7. CDR3 in amino acids: CASSRGSSSNEQFF. Written as DNA, the CDR3 is TGTGCCAGCAGCCGCGGGAGTTCATCCAATGAGCAGTTCTTC.